This T cell receptor beta chain was documented in a study of shared clonotypes between healthy human individuals. Measured with immunoSEQ multiplex PCR; TCRdb has only the in-frame clones, and not every one. The sample has roughly 2.5 million clones, over 85% seen once. This CDR3 spans 17 amino acids. The J segment lost 2 bases and the V segment lost 5 bases, leaving 12 bases of the junction unmatched. Germline CDR1 is SEHNR and CDR2 is FQNEAQ (reference sequence). The sample comprised naive CD4+ T cells sorted from blood. The subset: CD45RA+ positively selected. This clonotype was sampled from a man between 18 and 35 years old in good health. J is TRBJ2-3 and V is TRBV7-9; 8 bases fit TRBD1. CDR3 sequence reads: CASSHGDGTGITDTQYF. CDR3 sequence (DNA): TGTGCCAGCAGCCACGGTGACGGGACAGGAATCACAGATACGCAGTATTTT.